This TCR beta chain was recovered during a study of blood T cell repertoires in COVID-19 (dated by TCRdb to between 2020 and 2021). In terms of the full investigation: Samples covering the acute and convalescent phases of COVID-19 were provided by collaborators in the United States, Italy and Spain. The material from the prospective study consisted of cDNA or gDNA derived from T cells, B-cell-depleted T cells, or PBMCs. The dataset comprised deeply sampled blood TCRbeta repertoires from subjects exposed to, actively infected with, or recovered from COVID-19. The repertoires were released in a freely available public database meant as a resource for research on the immune response to SARS-CoV-2. Samples were obtained from the ongoing ImmuneRACE study (first 160 participants) and from over a thousand subjects provided by 6 global collaborators. Nearly every sample came with metadata listing a de-identified subject ID, COVID-19 status, age in years and sex. HLA class I and class II types, where available, came from metadata supplied by the sample provider rather than from assay-based typing. The full study reports these points: The amount of clinical and demographic metadata varied by source and participant and was provided uncurated.

TCRbeta CDR3 regions were amplified from genomic DNA by means of the immunoSEQ Assay, a bias-controlled multiplex PCR. The original pipeline was this. The number of nucleated cells in each sample was estimated by amplification of reference gene primers within the assay. To quantify the absolute abundance of each unique TCRbeta CDR3 rearrangement, sequence reads were collapsed and filtered. For each sample, productive Simpson clonality was calculated by taking the square root of Simpson's diversity index across productive rearrangements. Drawn from immuneACCESS, this table holds only the in-frame rearrangements with V and J called that TCRdb kept. Clones are partly lost; checked studies trace under half to an unresolved V gene and leave the rest unexplained. V and J calls plus clone size are reproduced from that table; the DNA served to infer D and trimming. Within this sample are around 140,000 clones, with around three quarters of them counted one time only. The ten top clones hold roughly 15% of the sample.

The collaborating institutions used their own protocols to collect whole blood in K2EDTA tubes. For TCRbeta analysis, collaborator samples were shipped as frozen whole blood, as isolated PBMCs, or as DNA extracted from either sample type. Counted from cysteine to phenylalanine, this CDR3 has 14 amino acids. The DNA shown is the 42-base CDR3, in frame from base 1. CDR1 and CDR2 are drawn from the germline V gene: KGHDR, SFDVKD. After removal of 4 bases from V and 6 bases from J, the junction retains 4 bases not matched to a gene. In regard to this clone: No cognate antigen has been identified for it. Per-base qualities were not stored, and no clone one base away is much larger.

The clonotype comes from a man over 45 with acute or convalescent COVID-19. The receptor chain draws on TRBV24-1 and TRBJ2-1, with 8 bases matching TRBD1. Sequenced: peripheral blood. The CDR3 sequence is CATSDPTGVNEQFF. The DNA sequence is as follows: TGTGCCACCAGTGACCCGACAGGGGTCAATGAGCAGTTCTTC.